The entry below gives a single T cell receptor beta chain sequence along with its context. The data stem from a study of T cells in localized non-small cell lung cancer. The assay was immunoSEQ multiplex PCR, and TCRdb's table has in-frame clones only and misses some. The sample has over 30,000 clones, roughly 90% seen once. V shed 0 bases and J 4 bases; nucleotides not matched to a gene: 5. The CDR3 is 15 residues long. Per the germline V gene, CDR1 is SGHRS and CDR2 is YFSETQ. The sample in question was peripheral blood, obtained before any cancer treatment. The chain joins TRBV5-1 to TRBJ1-1; 8 nucleotides match TRBD1. This receptor was taken from a man aged 40 to 75 with stage I lung adenocarcinoma. The CDR3 reads CASSLAQGATTEAFF. In nucleotides, the CDR3 is TGCGCCAGCAGCTTGGCCCAGGGGGCTACCACTGAAGCTTTCTTT.